This TCR beta chain was identified in a study of a mutant IDH1 vaccine in newly diagnosed glioma. Note on this clone: The target antigen is unknown.

Assay: immunoSEQ multiplex PCR; the TCRdb copy retains only in-frame clones and omits some. The data show under 40,000 clones, with more than 65% seen just once and around 30% held by the top ten. The sample's time point: week 47, end of study. What each vaccine dose contained was 300 ug of mutant IDH1 20-mer peptide, accompanied by topical imiquimod. Across weeks 1, 3, 5, 7, 11, 15, 19 and 23, patients received a vaccination each time, eight in all. Trimming removed 7 bases at V and 2 bases at J, with 13 bases between. The CDR3 totals 14 residues. The V gene's germline CDR1 is MNHEY and CDR2 SMNVEV (reference sequence).

The clonotype was recovered from a man in his thirties or forties with glioma. Sequenced here: PBMCs, sampled from a glioma patient whose treatment included an IDH1 peptide vaccine. This chain connects TRBV27 to TRBJ2-3, with a possible D match to TRBD1 (6 bases). The CDR3 DNA reads TGTGCCAGCACCCAGGGGCAAGACACAGATACGCAGTATTTT. Protein sequence: CASTQGQDTDTQYF.